This TCR beta chain was profiled in a study of control samples from healthy donors and cancer patients. Germline CDR1 reads SQVTM; CDR2 reads ANQGSEA. The CDR3 sequence is 15 residues long. V was clipped by 8 bases and J by 0 bases; unmatched bases: 9. The table came from immunoSEQ multiplex PCR; TCRdb's copy has only in-frame clones and leaves some out. The sample lists approximately 30,000 clones, about 83% seen once, with 1.5% to 2% in the top ten. The sequence derives from a woman in her thirties or forties with lung cancer. Sequenced sample: PBMCs. V usage is TRBV29-1 and J usage is TRBJ2-3, with 9 bases aligning to TRBD1. The CDR3 spells CSTTGGGLSTDTQYF. CDR3 bases: TGCAGCACGACAGGGGGGGGACTTAGCACAGATACGCAGTATTTT.